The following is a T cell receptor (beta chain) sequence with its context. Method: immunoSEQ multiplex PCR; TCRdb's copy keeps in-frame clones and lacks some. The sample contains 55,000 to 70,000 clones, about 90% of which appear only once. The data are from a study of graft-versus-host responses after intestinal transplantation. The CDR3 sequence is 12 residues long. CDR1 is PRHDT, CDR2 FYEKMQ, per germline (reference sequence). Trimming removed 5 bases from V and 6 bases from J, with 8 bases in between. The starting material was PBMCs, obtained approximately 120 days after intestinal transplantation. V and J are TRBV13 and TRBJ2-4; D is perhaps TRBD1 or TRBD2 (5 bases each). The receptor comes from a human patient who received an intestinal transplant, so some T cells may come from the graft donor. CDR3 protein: CASSQGRNIQYF. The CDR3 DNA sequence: TGTGCCAGCAGCCAGGGACGAAACATTCAGTACTTC.